This TCR beta chain was captured by sequencing in a study of shared clonotypes between healthy human individuals. The wider study: CD8 memory received one plate per donor, CD8 naive two, CD4 memory three and CD4 naive three.

V lost 4 bases to trimming and J lost 3 bases; unmatched junction nucleotides: 5. Germline V CDR1 and CDR2: SGHVS, FQNEAQ. The CDR3 is 15 residues long. The method was immunoSEQ multiplex PCR; TCRdb's version includes in-frame clones alone and lacks a portion of them. The sample includes about 2.4 million clones, just over 90% of them seen just once. The sequence came from a young man in good health. The J gene is TRBJ2-1, the V gene TRBV7-8; TRBD1 matches 8 bases. Source material: naive CD4+ T cells sorted from blood. Indicated subset: CD45RA+ positively selected. CDR3 sequence (DNA): TGTGCCAGCAGCTCCCGGGACAGGATCTACAATGAGCAGTTCTTC. Translating it yields CASSSRDRIYNEQFF.